Each of the 24 T cell receptor beta chains below was sequenced from the same sample in a study of cytomegalovirus exposure and HLA in healthy donors. Primers for the PCR totalled 60 Vbeta and 13 Jbeta. Assay: immunoSEQ multiplex PCR; the TCRdb copy retains only in-frame clones and omits some. Of under 170,000 clones listed, 63% are singletons. The sequenced material came from PBMCs. These TCRs come from a woman aged 55-75 years in good health and CMV-seropositive.

The rearrangement links TRBV7-2 to TRBJ2-1; TRBD2 aligns across 7 bases. J gave up 5 bases and V 1 base, and 5 bases lay outside the gene matches. Germline CDR1 is SGHTA and CDR2 is FQGNSA. The CDR3 totals 15 residues. CDR3 in amino acids: CASSLEASGHNEQFF. The CDR3 DNA reads as TGTGCCAGCAGCTTAGAGGCTAGCGGTCACAATGAGCAGTTCTTC.

The chain combines TRBV28 with TRBJ2-1, with 11 bases identical to TRBD2. The ends lost 10 bases at V and 3 bases at J; junction bases unmatched: 5. This CDR3 is 14 amino acids long. CDR1 and CDR2 (germline): MDHEN, SYDVKM. CDR3 sequence reads: CAIRGTSGYNEQFF. CDR3 DNA: TGTGCCATTCGAGGGACTAGCGGCTACAATGAGCAGTTCTTC.

The table lists this clone with a few counts. The chain combines TRBV30 with TRBJ2-2; 10 positions match TRBD2. CDR3 length equals 14 residues. The J segment lost 5 bases and the V segment lost 3 bases, leaving 3 bases of the junction unmatched. Germline V gives CDR1 GTSNPN, CDR2 SVGIG (reference sequence). CDR3 DNA sequence: TGTGCCTGGAGGAATAGCGGGAGGACCGGGGAGCTGTTTTTT. Translated, it gives CAWRNSGRTGELFF.

The rearrangement uses TRBV7-9 and TRBJ1-1; TRBD1 is a possible D gene (5 bases). CDR3 length: 13 residues. The V and J ends lost 5 bases and 5 bases respectively, with 12 bases between them. Germline assignment: CDR1 SEHNR and CDR2 FQNEAQ (reference sequence). Written as DNA, the CDR3 is TGTGCCAGCAGCCTAGACAGATATACTGAAGCTTTCTTT. Its translation is CASSLDRYTEAFF.

This rearrangement joins TRBV6-1 to TRBJ2-7; weak D call: TRBD1 (6 bases). Trimming left V 6 bases short and J 5 bases short, with 11 bases between. Germline V gives CDR1 MNHNS, CDR2 SASEGT. This CDR3 is built from 12 residues. The CDR3 coding sequence is TGTGCCAGCAGGGAGACAGGCAACGAGCAGTACTTC. Protein product: CASRETGNEQYF.

The V gene is TRBV7-2, the J gene TRBJ1-1, with 10 bases identical to TRBD1. Looked up from germline, CDR1 is SGHTA and CDR2 is FQGNSA. The V segment lost 5 bases and the J segment 7 bases; nucleotides outside the gene matches: 7. The CDR3 spans 14 residues. CDR3 loop: CASSTQTGGDEAFF. Here the CDR3 DNA reads TGTGCCAGCAGCACCCAGACAGGGGGCGATGAAGCTTTCTTT. The full variable domain, with the rest looked up from reference TRBV7-2 and TRBJ1-1, is GAGVSQSPSNKVTEKGKDVELRCDPISGHTALYWYRQSLGQGLEFLIYFQGNSAPDKSGLPSDRFSAERTGGSVSTLTIQRTQQEDSAVYLCASSTQTGGDEAFFGQGTRLTVV.

This clone was observed a few times. V and J are TRBV21-1 and TRBJ2-7; whether TRBD2, the table's D call, matches the DNA was not checked. TRBV21-1 has pseudogene status. The CDR3 has 16 amino acids. This chain's CDR3 is CASSKGGQRYPYEQYF. The CDR3 DNA is TGTGCCAGCAGCAAGGGGGGGCAGAGATACCCCTACGAGCAGTACTTC.

The chain employs TRBV7-6 and TRBJ2-5; 10 positions match TRBD1. Trimming removed 0 bases from V and 4 bases from J; junction bases left unmatched: 2. This CDR3 comprises 15 residues. Germline V gives CDR1 SGHVS, CDR2 FNYEAQ. The CDR3 loop is CASSLARTGGETQYF. The CDR3 coding sequence is TGTGCCAGCAGCTTAGCGAGGACAGGGGGAGAGACCCAGTACTTC.

The V gene is TRBV6-6, the J gene TRBJ2-7; TRBD1 aligns across 7 bases. This CDR3 contains 15 residues. With V trimmed by 6 bases and J by 3 bases, 11 bases remained unmatched. Looked up from germline, CDR1 is MNHNY and CDR2 is SVGAGI (reference sequence). This CDR3 reads CASRRGQAQLYEQYF. The CDR3 bases are TGTGCCAGCAGACGTGGACAGGCCCAACTCTACGAGCAGTACTTC.

This rearrangement joins TRBV19 to TRBJ2-4, with 16 bases matching TRBD2. This CDR3 contains 17 residues. Germline loops: CDR1 LNHDA, CDR2 SQIVND (reference sequence). V lost 5 bases and J lost 9; bases outside the gene matches: 10. Here the CDR3 DNA reads TGTGCCAGTAGTCCGACAGGGACTAGCGGGAGGGTGGGCATTCAGTACTTC. The encoded protein is CASSPTGTSGRVGIQYF.

This clone was seen a few times. The chain joins TRBV7-2 to TRBJ2-4; 8 bases map to TRBD2. This CDR3 is built from 15 residues. Trimming at V came to 3 bases and at J to 7 bases, leaving 8 bases not matched to a gene. Germline CDR1 and CDR2: SGHTA and FQGNSA. CDR3 loop: CASSLRREGRNIQYF. In DNA, the CDR3 is TGTGCCAGCAGCTTGCGTCGGGAGGGCCGGAACATTCAGTACTTC.

The CDR3 DNA reads TGTGCCAGCAGCTTAGAGAGGGGAAACACCATATATTTT. Its translation: CASSLERGNTIYF. This sequence joins TRBV5-6 and TRBJ1-3, with D unresolved. The CDR3 spans 13 residues. V was cut by 2 bases and J by 4 bases, with 7 bases left in between. The germline gives CDR1 SGHDT, CDR2 YYEEEE.

J is TRBJ2-7 and V is TRBV7-2, with 9 bases matching TRBD1. The junction had 14 bases not matched to a gene; V was cut back by 5 bases and J by 3 bases. The CDR3 is 17 residues long. Germline CDR1 is SGHTA and CDR2 is FQGNSA. CDR3 region: CASSLLSVGTGYYEQYF. The CDR3 DNA is TGTGCCAGCAGCCTTCTCTCCGTGGGGACAGGGTACTACGAGCAGTACTTC.

The chain carries TRBV15 and TRBJ2-7; 8 bases are a match to TRBD2. The germline V gene encodes CDR1 LNHNV and CDR2 YYDKDF (reference sequence). V lost 0 bases to trimming and J lost 1 base; unmatched junction nucleotides: 5. CDR3 size: 16 residues. The CDR3, as DNA: TGTGCCACCAGCAGAGATCGGGGGGGGATTTCCTACGAGCAGTACTTC. It yields the protein CATSRDRGGISYEQYF.

This chain links TRBV7-2 with TRBJ2-7; D is possibly TRBD2 (6 bases). Germline V lookup: CDR1 SGHTA, CDR2 FQGNSA. The CDR3 consists of 16 residues. The V end was cut by 3 bases, the J end by 3 bases, with 18 bases between. As DNA, the CDR3 is TGTGCCAGCAGCTTGATCGCGGGAACATACCTCTACGAGCAGTACTTC. Translated: CASSLIAGTYLYEQYF.

The rearrangement joins TRBV5-1 to TRBJ2-5, with unresolved D. The DNA end favors TRBJ2-7, so the J call may be wrong. Per germline, CDR1 SGHRS and CDR2 YFSETQ. The CDR3 covers 13 residues. The chain's CDR3 is CASSLVGSYEQYF. The DNA for the CDR3 is TGCGCCAGCAGCTTGGTCGGGTCTTACGAGCAGTACTTC.

This clone was picked up a small number of times. V is TRBV9 and J is TRBJ1-1; 8 positions agree with TRBD1. The CDR3 has 14 residues. Germline V gives CDR1 SGDLS, CDR2 YYNGEE. Germline trimming cut 4 bases from V and 0 bases from J; bases unmatched to any gene: 2. The CDR3 DNA is TGTGCCAGCAGCCGGGGACAGGTGAACACTGAAGCTTTCTTT. Residues: CASSRGQVNTEAFF.

The CDR3 coding sequence is TGTGCCAGCAGCTTGGAGGGCCTAGATACGCAGTATTTT. Its translation is CASSLEGLDTQYF. This sequence joins TRBV7-3 and TRBJ2-3; D may be TRBD2 (6 bases). The length of the CDR3 is 13 residues. The V and J ends lost 3 bases and 5 bases respectively, with 9 bases between them. The germline V gene has CDR1 SGHTA and CDR2 FQGTGA.

This clone was observed a few times. V and J are TRBV15 and TRBJ2-7; 7 positions match TRBD1. Germline V lookup: CDR1 LNHNV, CDR2 YYDKDF (reference sequence). The CDR3 spans 17 residues. With 2 bases clipped from V and 3 bases from J, the junction kept 13 bases outside the gene matches. The CDR3 nucleotides read TGTGCCACCAGCAGACGCAAGACAGGGCCTAATAACTACGAGCAGTACTTC. This sequence encodes CATSRRKTGPNNYEQYF.

The chain carries TRBV5-1 and TRBJ2-2, with TRBD2 matching over 10 bases. V shed 7 bases and J 2 bases; nucleotides not matched to a gene: 8. CDR1 SGHRS and CDR2 YFSETQ come from the germline V gene. The CDR3 is made up of 16 amino acids. The CDR3 DNA reads TGCGCCAGCGTGGCTAGCGGGAGTCTCAACACCGGGGAGCTGTTTTTT. It specifies CASVASGSLNTGELFF.

J is TRBJ2-3 and V is TRBV2; 9 bases map to TRBD2. Trimming removed 4 bases from V and 4 bases from J; junction bases left unmatched: 9. The CDR3 loop spans 16 amino acids. The germline V gene encodes CDR1 SNHLY and CDR2 FYNNEI. The CDR3 DNA is TGTGCCAGCAGTGCCTTAGCGGGAGTCGGGTCAGATACGCAGTATTTT. Translated: CASSALAGVGSDTQYF.

This clone was picked up one time. J is TRBJ2-1 and V is TRBV4-3; D gene uncertain. The CDR3 is 15 residues long. CDR1 LGHNA and CDR2 YSLEER come from the germline V gene. V was pared by 1 base and J by 0 bases, with 7 bases between. This CDR3 reads CASSQGQFSYNEQFF. DNA for the CDR3: TGCGCCAGCAGCCAAGGTCAGTTCTCCTACAATGAGCAGTTCTTC.

This sequence joins TRBV6-1 and TRBJ2-7; 11 nucleotides line up with TRBD1. The CDR3 covers 16 residues. The V and J ends lost 5 bases and 3 bases, in that order; junction bases with no gene match: 9. Germline-derived CDR1 and CDR2 are MNHNS and SASEGT. The CDR3 is CASSKGGTGGNYEQYF. In DNA form, the CDR3 reads TGTGCCAGCAGTAAAGGGGGGACAGGGGGAAACTACGAGCAGTACTTC.

This clone has a handful of counts. This chain joins TRBV7-9 and TRBJ2-2; D may be TRBD2 (6 bases). Trimming pared 2 bases from V and 6 bases from J, leaving 13 bases between. Germline V CDR1 and CDR2: SEHNR, FQNEAQ (reference sequence). The CDR3 has 15 amino acids. The CDR3 here is CASSLFRGGSGELFF. Written as DNA, the CDR3 is TGTGCCAGCAGCTTATTTCGTGGAGGGTCCGGGGAGCTGTTTTTT. The full variable domain, completed using reference TRBV7-9 and TRBJ2-2, is DTGVSQNPRHKITKRGQNVTFRCDPISEHNRLYWYRQTLGQGPEFLTYFQNEAQLEKSRLLSDRFSAERPKGSFSTLEIQRTEQGDSAMYLCASSLFRGGSGELFFGEGSRLTVL.